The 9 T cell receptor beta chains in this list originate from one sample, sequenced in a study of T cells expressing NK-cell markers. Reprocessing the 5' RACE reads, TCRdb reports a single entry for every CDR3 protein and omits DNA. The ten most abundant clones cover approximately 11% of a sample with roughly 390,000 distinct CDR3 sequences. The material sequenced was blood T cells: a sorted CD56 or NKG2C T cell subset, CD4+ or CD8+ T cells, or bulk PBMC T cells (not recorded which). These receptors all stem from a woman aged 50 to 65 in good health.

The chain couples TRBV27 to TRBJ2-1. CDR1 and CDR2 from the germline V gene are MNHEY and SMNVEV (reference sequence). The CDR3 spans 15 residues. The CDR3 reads CASSLGLTSYNEQFF.

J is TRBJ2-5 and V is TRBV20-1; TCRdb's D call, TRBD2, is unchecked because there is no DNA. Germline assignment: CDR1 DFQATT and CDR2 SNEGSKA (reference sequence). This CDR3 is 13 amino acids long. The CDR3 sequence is CSALADVQETQYF.

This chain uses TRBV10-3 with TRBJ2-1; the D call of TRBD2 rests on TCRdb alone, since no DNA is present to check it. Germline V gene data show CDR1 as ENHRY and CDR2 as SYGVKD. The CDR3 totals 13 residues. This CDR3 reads CANQGPEGEEQFF.

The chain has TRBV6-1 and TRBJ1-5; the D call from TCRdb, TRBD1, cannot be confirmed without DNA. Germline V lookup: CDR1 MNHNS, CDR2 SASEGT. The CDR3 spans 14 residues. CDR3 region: CASSWTGGIQPQHF.

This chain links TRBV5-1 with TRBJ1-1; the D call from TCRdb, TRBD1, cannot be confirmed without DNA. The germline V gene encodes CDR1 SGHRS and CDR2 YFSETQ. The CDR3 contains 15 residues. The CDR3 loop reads CASSLKQGASAEAFF.

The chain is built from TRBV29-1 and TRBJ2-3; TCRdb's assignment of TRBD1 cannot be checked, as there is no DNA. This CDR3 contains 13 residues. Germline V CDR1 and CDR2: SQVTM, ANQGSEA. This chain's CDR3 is CSVGVRGSDTQYF.

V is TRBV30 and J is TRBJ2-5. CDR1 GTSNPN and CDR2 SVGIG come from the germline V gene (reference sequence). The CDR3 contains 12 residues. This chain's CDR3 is CAWSKDSETQYF.

CDR3 amino acids: CASRPRGVAGGSEQFF. The V gene is TRBV3-1, the J gene TRBJ2-1; as DNA is missing, the TRBD2 call by TCRdb cannot be tested. The CDR3 contains 16 residues. Germline CDR1 and CDR2: LGHDT and YNNKEL (reference sequence).

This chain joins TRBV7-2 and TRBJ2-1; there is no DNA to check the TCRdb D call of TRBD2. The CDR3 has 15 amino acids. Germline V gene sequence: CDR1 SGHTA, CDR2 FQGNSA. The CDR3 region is CASSLGTSGRTEQFF.